This T cell receptor (beta chain) emerged from a study of T cells in Graves' hyperthyroidism and ophthalmopathy. Study in general: Peripheral blood was obtained at initial diagnosis, preceding any treatment.

Notes on the study in general: Median prediction lead before ophthalmopathy onset was around 6.9 months with the model.

The CDR3 contains 14 residues. CDR1 is SNHLY and CDR2 is FYNNEI in the germline V gene. Losses at the gene ends were 7 bases for V and 3 bases for J; bases not matched to a gene: 8. This clonotype appeared many times. What it binds is not known. Authors of the study amplified TCR beta CDR3 regions from RNA transcripts. An initial round of RT-PCR targeting the TCR CDR3 relied on the HTBI primer set. TCRdb reanalysed the multiplex PCR reads using MiXCR and keeps one entry per CDR3 protein. Of over 700,000 distinct CDR3 sequences listed, 38% were seen once; the top ten hold 7.5% to 9.5%. The clonotype comes from a man in his late teens or twenties with Graves' hyperthyroidism. Sequenced: blood. The V and J genes are TRBV2 and TRBJ1-1, with 7 bases identical to TRBD1. The CDR3 DNA reads as TGTGCCAGCATTCCGTCAGGGGGGGACACTGAAGCTTTCTTT. As protein: CASIPSGGDTEAFF.